One and the same sample provided the 17 T cell receptor beta chains below, sequenced in a study of control samples from healthy donors and cancer patients. Method: immunoSEQ multiplex PCR; TCRdb's copy keeps in-frame clones and lacks some. In the table there are about 130,000 clones, roughly 84% of which are singletons. The sample comprised blood. These TCRs come from a man aged 45 to 65 in good health.

The table lists this clone with a count of one. This chain uses TRBV5-6 with TRBJ1-2; 9 bases match TRBD1. The CDR3 totals 15 residues. Germline-derived CDR1 and CDR2 are SGHDT and YYEEEE. Germline trimming cut 4 bases from V and 8 bases from J; bases unmatched to any gene: 12. The CDR3 reads CASSKDRGMIQGYTF. In DNA form, the CDR3 reads TGTGCCAGCAGCAAGGACAGGGGAATGATTCAGGGCTACACCTTC. Full variable domain (outside the CDR3, taken from reference TRBV5-6 and TRBJ1-2): DAGVTQSPTHLIKTRGQQVTLRCSPKSGHDTVSWYQQALGQGPQFIFQYYEEEERQRGNFPDRFSGHQFPNYSSELNVNALLLGDSALYLCASSKDRGMIQGYTFGSGTRLTVV.

V and J are TRBV19 and TRBJ1-3; 7 nucleotides agree with TRBD1. The V and J ends lost 5 bases and 4 bases, in that order; junction bases with no gene match: 8. Germline V gene lookup returns CDR1 LNHDA and CDR2 SQIVND (reference sequence). The CDR3 spans 15 residues. The CDR3, as DNA: TGTGCCAGTAGTCCGTCGACAGGGATCGGAAACACCATATATTTT. Translation gives CASSPSTGIGNTIYF.

The chain combines TRBV28 with TRBJ1-4, with D perhaps TRBD1 (6 bases). V was clipped by 5 bases and J by 7 bases, with 11 bases between them. CDR3 size: 13 residues. CDR1 and CDR2 from the germline V gene are MDHEN and SYDVKM. The CDR3 region is CASSAGGSEKLFF. CDR3 bases: TGTGCCAGCAGTGCTGGGGGCAGTGAAAAACTGTTTTTT.

The chain recombines TRBV10-3 with TRBJ1-3; a weak D match, TRBD1 (5 bases). Trimming stripped 10 bases from V and 0 bases from J, with 13 bases between. The CDR3 spans 14 residues. From germline, CDR1 is ENHRY and CDR2 SYGVKD. This CDR3 is CASYAGTSGNTIYF. CDR3 DNA: TGTGCCAGCTACGCGGGGACCTCTGGAAACACCATATATTTT.

This chain links TRBV28 with TRBJ2-5, with 7 bases matching TRBD2. The CDR3 covers 15 residues. Losses at the gene ends were 5 bases for V and 5 bases for J; bases not matched to a gene: 11. Germline CDR1 MDHEN, CDR2 SYDVKM. The CDR3 coding sequence is TGTGCCAGCAGTCCAATCAGCGGGGTAGCTGAGACCCAGTACTTC. Amino acid sequence: CASSPISGVAETQYF. The full variable domain, rest sourced from reference TRBV28 and TRBJ2-5, is DVKVTQSSRYLVKRTGEKVFLECVQDMDHENMFWYRQDPGLGLRLIYFSYDVKMKEKGDIPEGYSVSREKKERFSLILESASTNQTSMYLCASSPISGVAETQYFGPGTRLLVL.

This chain links TRBV19 with TRBJ1-1; D perhaps matches TRBD1 (5 bases). V lost 6 bases to trimming and J lost 8 bases, with 19 bases between them. Germline V gene sequence: CDR1 LNHDA, CDR2 SQIVND (reference sequence). The CDR3 has 14 residues. Here the CDR3 reads CASSEGTTVLEAFF. In DNA form, the CDR3 reads TGTGCCAGTAGCGAAGGGACCACTGTTCTAGAAGCTTTCTTT.

The V call is TRBV5-6, the J call TRBJ1-6; 8 nucleotides match TRBD1. This CDR3 has 15 residues. In germline, CDR1 is SGHDT, CDR2 YYEEEE. V was pared by 3 bases and J by 9 bases, with 8 bases of the junction left unmatched. The CDR3 DNA reads TGTGCCAGCAGCTCCGGACAGGGAACGGCTTCACCCCTCCACTTT. It encodes CASSSGQGTASPLHF. The whole variable domain, remainder taken from reference TRBV5-6 and TRBJ1-6, is DAGVTQSPTHLIKTRGQQVTLRCSPKSGHDTVSWYQQALGQGPQFIFQYYEEEERQRGNFPDRFSGHQFPNYSSELNVNALLLGDSALYLCASSSGQGTASPLHFGNGTRLTVT.

CDR3 DNA sequence: TGTGCCACCAGGGGGAATACCGGGGAGCTGTTTTTT. It yields the protein CATRGNTGELFF. V and J are TRBV24-1 and TRBJ2-2; the D is unclear. CDR3 length: 12 residues. Germline CDR1 and CDR2: KGHDR and SFDVKD. The germline V and J ends were trimmed by 7 bases and 5 bases, with 7 bases remaining between them.

As DNA, the CDR3 is TGTGCCAGCAGTGAAGCGAGGAGTCAGCCCCAGCATTTT. It is translated as CASSEARSQPQHF. The chain has TRBV2 and TRBJ1-5, with no clear D. Germline assignment: CDR1 SNHLY and CDR2 FYNNEI. The germline V and J ends were trimmed by 0 bases and 6 bases, with 6 bases remaining between them. The CDR3 is 13 amino acids. The full variable domain, its missing parts supplied by reference TRBV2 and TRBJ1-5, is EPEVTQTPSHQVTQMGQEVILRCVPISNHLYFYWYRQILGQKVEFLVSFYNNEISEKSEIFDDQFSVERPDGSNFTLKIRSTKLEDSAMYFCASSEARSQPQHFGDGTRLSIL.

The rearrangement uses TRBV19 and TRBJ1-1; TRBD1 matches at 7 bases. This CDR3 comprises 17 residues. V shed 5 bases and J 5 bases; nucleotides not matched to a gene: 17. In germline, CDR1 is LNHDA, CDR2 SQIVND (reference sequence). In nucleotides, the CDR3 is TGTGCCAGTAGTGTCGAGCCAGGGGGGGATTTGGGTACTGAAGCTTTCTTT. Translation: CASSVEPGGDLGTEAFF.

This sequence joins TRBV6-5 and TRBJ2-2, with 7 bases identical to TRBD1. The CDR3 runs 16 residues. CDR1 MNHEY and CDR2 SVGAGI come from the germline V gene. The junction had 3 bases not matched to a gene; V was cut back by 1 base and J by 1 base. CDR3 sequence: CASSYLGTVNTGELFF. The CDR3 nucleotides are TGTGCCAGCAGTTACTTGGGGACAGTGAACACCGGGGAGCTGTTTTTT.

This chain connects TRBV28 to TRBJ2-6; 9 bases line up with TRBD1. J was trimmed by 1 base and V by 5 bases; bases with no gene match: 9. Germline values: CDR1 MDHEN, CDR2 SYDVKM. The CDR3 covers 18 residues. CDR3 sequence (DNA): TGTGCCAGCAGTCCTCACGGGACAGGGTCGTCTGGGGCCAACGTCCTGACTTTC. It translates to CASSPHGTGSSGANVLTF.

The V call is TRBV4-1, the J call TRBJ1-5, with TRBD1 matching 9 bases. V shed 1 base and J 4 bases; nucleotides not matched to a gene: 5. The CDR3 contains 16 residues. Per the germline V gene, CDR1 is MGHRA and CDR2 is YSYEKL. The CDR3 here is CASSQGRDRVNQPQHF. In nucleotides, the CDR3 is TGCGCCAGCAGCCAAGGCCGGGACAGGGTAAATCAGCCCCAGCATTTT.

The chain combines TRBV4-1 with TRBJ1-6; TRBD1 matches 8 bases. This CDR3 is 15 amino acids long. The germline gives CDR1 MGHRA, CDR2 YSYEKL. V shed 5 bases and J 15 bases; nucleotides not matched to a gene: 15. CDR3 in DNA: TGCGCCAGCAGCTACACTTTAGGACAGGGCGGGCACCTCCACTTT. It translates to CASSYTLGQGGHLHF.

This clone was seen a single time. The rearrangement links TRBV19 to TRBJ1-1, with D unresolved. Germline CDR1 LNHDA, CDR2 SQIVND (reference sequence). With 1 base removed from V and 1 base from J, the gap between germline ends came to 7 bases. This CDR3 region has 14 residues. CDR3 sequence: CASSIGQTNTEAFF. In DNA, the CDR3 is TGTGCCAGTAGTATAGGACAAACGAACACTGAAGCTTTCTTT.

This chain joins TRBV9 and TRBJ2-2; D is tentatively TRBD1 or TRBD2 (5 bases each). Trimming shortened V by 0 bases and J by 3 bases, and 12 bases separated the two germline ends. This CDR3 is 16 amino acids long. The germline CDR1 and CDR2 sequences are SGDLS and YYNGEE. The CDR3 coding sequence is TGTGCCAGCAGCGTAGGTGTGGGGCGGGACACCGGGGAGCTGTTTTTT. Its protein is CASSVGVGRDTGELFF.

The chain uses TRBV6-6 and TRBJ1-2; 7 positions match TRBD1. V lost 6 bases, J lost 0 bases, and 10 bases stayed unmatched. The CDR3 covers 16 residues. CDR1 and CDR2 (germline): MNHNY, SVGAGI (reference sequence). CDR3 in DNA: TGTGCCAGCAGCCCCCGGGACAGACTCCCTAACTATGGCTACACCTTC. Translation: CASSPRDRLPNYGYTF.